Shown below are 13 T cell receptor beta chains from a single sample sequenced in a study of technical replicates of blood from a few donors. Some clones are missing from TCRdb's copy, which holds only in-frame ones; the method was immunoSEQ multiplex PCR. The profile shows 45,000 to 50,000 clones, roughly 90% of them singletons. Sequenced input: PBMCs. The receptors shown here come from a human donor in good health. Some clones in this sample may be carry-over from other donors' samples.

The rearrangement links TRBV19 to TRBJ1-1; TRBD1 agrees at 8 bases. The junction had 6 bases not matched to a gene; V was cut back by 5 bases and J by 1 base. The CDR3 extends over 15 amino acids. Germline V lookup: CDR1 LNHDA, CDR2 SQIVND (reference sequence). The CDR3 loop reads CASSLIGQGNTEAFF. CDR3 in DNA: TGTGCCAGTAGTTTAATCGGACAGGGGAACACTGAAGCTTTCTTT.

The chain uses TRBV7-8 and TRBJ2-2; 8 bases map to TRBD2. The CDR3 runs 16 residues. With V trimmed by 0 bases and J by 5 bases, 5 bases remained unmatched. The germline V gene encodes CDR1 SGHVS and CDR2 FQNEAQ. CDR3 nucleotide sequence: TGTGCCAGCAGCTTAGCAGCGGGGGTTGGGACCGGGGAGCTGTTTTTT. Protein: CASSLAAGVGTGELFF. Complete variable domain (other parts from reference TRBV7-8 and TRBJ2-2): GAGVSQSPRYKVAKRGQDVALRCDPISGHVSLFWYQQALGQGPEFLTYFQNEAQLDKSGLPSDRFFAERPEGSVSTLKIQRTQQEDSAVYLCASSLAAGVGTGELFFGEGSRLTVL.

J is TRBJ2-7 and V is TRBV29-1; TRBD2 aligns across 7 bases. CDR1 is SQVTM, CDR2 ANQGSEA, per germline. This CDR3 region has 12 residues. V was clipped by 3 bases and J by 2 bases; unmatched bases: 1. The CDR3 DNA follows: TGCAGCGTTGATGCGGGGGCCTACGAGCAGTACTTC. Amino acid sequence: CSVDAGAYEQYF.

The V gene is TRBV4-1, the J gene TRBJ2-7; TRBD2 is a possible D gene (6 bases). In germline, CDR1 is MGHRA, CDR2 YSYEKL. This CDR3 region has 15 residues. Trimming removed 4 bases at V and 4 bases at J, with 17 bases between. The CDR3 loop is CASSPWPAGGYEQYF. The CDR3 DNA follows: TGCGCCAGCAGCCCCTGGCCAGCGGGCGGTTACGAGCAGTACTTC.

In regard to this clone: This CDR3 is also generated by other DNA sequences in the sample. The chain recombines TRBV10-3 with TRBJ2-7; 7 bases map to TRBD1. The CDR3 is 14 residues long. The germline CDR1 and CDR2 sequences are ENHRY and SYGVKD. Losses at the gene ends were 4 bases for V and 2 bases for J; bases not matched to a gene: 5. The CDR3 is CAISGTGSPYEQYF. The CDR3 DNA reads TGTGCCATCAGTGGGACAGGTTCCCCCTACGAGCAGTACTTC.

V usage is TRBV7-6 and J usage is TRBJ2-3, with 13 bases aligning to TRBD2. This CDR3 comprises 17 residues. V lost 0 bases, J lost 4 bases, and 4 bases stayed unmatched. Germline V gene sequence: CDR1 SGHVS, CDR2 FNYEAQ. The CDR3 protein is CASSLAGTSGISDTQYF. The CDR3 bases are TGTGCCAGCAGCTTAGCCGGGACTAGCGGGATTTCAGATACGCAGTATTTT.

This clone has just one count. The rearrangement links TRBV18 to TRBJ2-5, with D possibly being TRBD2 (6 bases). This CDR3 region has 14 residues. V gave up 2 bases and J gave up 5 bases, with 12 bases separating them. Per germline, CDR1 KGHSH and CDR2 LQKENI. The CDR3, as DNA: TGTGCCAGCTCACCAGCGGGATTTGGTGAGACCCAGTACTTC. This sequence encodes CASSPAGFGETQYF.

This clone has only a few counts. This chain uses TRBV7-6 with TRBJ2-5; unclear D gene. CDR1 SGHVS and CDR2 FNYEAQ come from the germline V gene. CDR3 length: 15 amino acids. With 0 bases removed from V and 2 bases from J, the gap between germline ends came to 10 bases. The CDR3 region has the DNA TGTGCCAGCAGCTTAGCGCCCACAGAACAAGAGACCCAGTACTTC. Translating it yields CASSLAPTEQETQYF. The full variable domain, rest sourced from reference TRBV7-6 and TRBJ2-5, is GAGVSQSPRYKVTKRGQDVALRCDPISGHVSLYWYRQALGQGPEFLTYFNYEAQQDKSGLPNDRFSAERPEGSISTLTIQRTEQRDSAMYRCASSLAPTEQETQYFGPGTRLLVL.

V usage is TRBV11-2 and J usage is TRBJ2-7, with TRBD2 matching 7 bases. The germline V gene has CDR1 SGHAT and CDR2 FQNNGV. V lost 0 bases and J lost 3; bases outside the gene matches: 5. This CDR3 has 15 amino acids. The CDR3: CASSLESAGVYEQYF. CDR3 sequence (DNA): TGTGCCAGCAGCTTAGAATCTGCGGGGGTCTACGAGCAGTACTTC. Looking up the rest from reference TRBV11-2 and TRBJ2-7 gives the full variable domain: EAGVAQSPRYKIIEKRQSVAFWCNPISGHATLYWYQQILGQGPKLLIQFQNNGVVDDSQLPKDRFSAERLKGVDSTLKIQPAKLEDSAVYLCASSLESAGVYEQYFGPGTRLTVT.

This chain connects TRBV5-1 to TRBJ2-7; D not resolved. Germline V CDR1 and CDR2: SGHRS, YFSETQ. This CDR3 is built from 14 residues. V lost 1 base and J lost 6, with 14 bases in between. The CDR3 coding sequence is TGCGCCAGCAGCTTGTTCTCCGGAGCCTCCGAGCAGTACTTC. This gives the protein CASSLFSGASEQYF.

The genes are TRBV30 and TRBJ2-7, with 7 bases lining up with TRBD1. Germline V gene lookup returns CDR1 GTSNPN and CDR2 SVGIG (reference sequence). Trimming removed 3 bases from V and 2 bases from J; junction bases left unmatched: 4. The CDR3 has 13 amino acids. CDR3 sequence reads: CAWRPGQTYEQYF. CDR3 sequence (DNA): TGTGCCTGGAGACCGGGACAGACCTACGAGCAGTACTTC.

V and J are TRBV4-2 and TRBJ1-1; D is uncertain. The CDR3 extends over 16 amino acids. The germline gives CDR1 LGHNA, CDR2 YNFKEQ. The V gene lost 0 bases and the J gene lost 1 base, with 12 bases spanning the gap. CDR3 sequence: CASSQDLLGANTEAFF. CDR3 DNA: TGTGCCAGCAGCCAAGACCTTTTGGGAGCGAACACTGAAGCTTTCTTT.

The CDR3 DNA sequence: TGTGCCAGCAGCTTCTTGGGACTAGCGGGATCTAGAGTCGATACGCAGTATTTT. This sequence encodes CASSFLGLAGSRVDTQYF. This chain connects TRBV5-6 to TRBJ2-3; 13 nucleotides agree with TRBD2. Germline V gene data show CDR1 as SGHDT and CDR2 as YYEEEE. The CDR3 is made up of 18 amino acids. The V and J ends lost 2 bases and 6 bases, in that order; junction bases with no gene match: 12.